This T cell receptor beta chain was recovered during a study of T cells in Graves' hyperthyroidism and ophthalmopathy. Study-wide points: Most expanded thyroid clonotypes above 0.001 also appeared in blood. It was a median about 7.1 months before onset that the model predicted ophthalmopathy.

An absence of ophthalmopathy progression within 18 months meant stable Graves' hyperthyroidism. This clonotype was found a few times. Its target is not known. The CDR3 extends over 14 amino acids. Germline lookup yields CDR1 KGHSH and CDR2 LQKENI. V was shortened by 2 bases and J by 6 bases, with 14 bases between the two germline ends. TCR beta CDR3 regions were amplified from RNA transcripts. During a first-round RT-PCR of the TCR CDR3, the HTBI primer set was used. TCRdb re-called the multiplex PCR reads through MiXCR, storing one row per CDR3 protein. The repertoire consists of about 95,000 distinct CDR3 sequences, with roughly 37% occurring once and the leading ten covering 9.5% to 13%.

V is TRBV18 and J is TRBJ2-7; D is possibly TRBD1 (6 bases). Sequenced sample: peripheral blood or thyroid tissue (not recorded which). This clonotype originated in a woman in her twenties or thirties with Graves' hyperthyroidism. The CDR3 spells CASSPGGRTLEQYF. For the CDR3, the DNA is TGTGCCAGCTCACCAGGGGGCCGGACCCTCGAGCAGTACTTC.